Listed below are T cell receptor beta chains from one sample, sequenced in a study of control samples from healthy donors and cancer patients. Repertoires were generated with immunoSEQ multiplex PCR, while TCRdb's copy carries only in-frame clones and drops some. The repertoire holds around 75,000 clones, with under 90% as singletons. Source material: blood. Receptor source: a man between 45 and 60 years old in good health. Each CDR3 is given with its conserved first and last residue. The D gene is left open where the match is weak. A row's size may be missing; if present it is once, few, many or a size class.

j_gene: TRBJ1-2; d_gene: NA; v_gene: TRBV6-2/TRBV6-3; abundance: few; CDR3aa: CASSGTETNYGYTF; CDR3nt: TGTGCCAGCAGTGGGACGGAGACTAACTATGGCTACACCTTC
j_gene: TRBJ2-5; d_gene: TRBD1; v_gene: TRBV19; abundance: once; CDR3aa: CASSPRQGAETQYF; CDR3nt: TGTGCCAGTAGTCCCCGACAGGGGGCGGAGACCCAGTACTTC
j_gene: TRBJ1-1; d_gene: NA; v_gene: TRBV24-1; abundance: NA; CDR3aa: CATSDDGYTEAFF; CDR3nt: TGTGCCACCAGTGACGACGGCTACACTGAAGCTTTCTTT
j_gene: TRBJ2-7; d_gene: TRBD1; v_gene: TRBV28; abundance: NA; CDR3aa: CASTNSQDRAYEQYF; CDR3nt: TGTGCCAGCACCAACTCTCAAGACAGGGCTTACGAGCAGTACTTC
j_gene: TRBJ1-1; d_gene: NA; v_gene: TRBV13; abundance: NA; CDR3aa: CASSLAGGLNTEAFF; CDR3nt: TGTGCCAGCAGCTTAGCGGGGGGTCTGAACACTGAAGCTTTCTTT
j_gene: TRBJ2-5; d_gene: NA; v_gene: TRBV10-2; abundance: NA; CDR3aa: CASSRSAETQYF; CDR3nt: TGCGCCAGCTCACGATCCGCGGAGACCCAGTACTTC
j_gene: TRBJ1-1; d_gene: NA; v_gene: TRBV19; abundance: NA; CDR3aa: CASSSRGPRGTEAFF; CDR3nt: TGTGCCAGTAGTTCTAGGGGTCCAAGAGGCACTGAAGCTTTCTTT
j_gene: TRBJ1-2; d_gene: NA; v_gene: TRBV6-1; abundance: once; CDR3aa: CASSEDFNYGYTF; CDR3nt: TGTGCCAGCAGTGAAGACTTTAACTATGGCTACACCTTC
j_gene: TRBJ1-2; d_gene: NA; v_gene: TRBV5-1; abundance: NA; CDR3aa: CASRSTGIQHGYTF; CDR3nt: TGCGCCAGCAGATCAACAGGGATTCAGCATGGCTACACCTTC
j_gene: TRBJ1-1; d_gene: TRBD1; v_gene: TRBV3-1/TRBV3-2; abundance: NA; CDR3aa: CASSQGTGHTEAFF; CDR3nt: TGTGCCAGCAGCCAAGGGACAGGGCACACTGAAGCTTTCTTT
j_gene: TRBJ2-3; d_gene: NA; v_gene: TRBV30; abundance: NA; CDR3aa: CAWSVKDTQYF; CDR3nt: TGTGCCTGGAGTGTAAAGGATACGCAGTATTTT
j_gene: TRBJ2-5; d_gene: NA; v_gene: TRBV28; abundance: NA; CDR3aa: CASQEGGLGTQYF; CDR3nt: TGTGCCAGCCAGGAGGGAGGCCTGGGGACCCAGTACTTC
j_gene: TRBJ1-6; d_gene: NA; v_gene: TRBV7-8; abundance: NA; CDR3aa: CASSRGQRGSNSPLHF; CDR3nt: TGTGCCAGCAGCCGAGGACAGCGTGGGTCTAATTCACCCCTCCACTTT
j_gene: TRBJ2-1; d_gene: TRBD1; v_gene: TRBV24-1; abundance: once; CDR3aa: CATSDPGQGYEQFF; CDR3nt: TGTGCCACCAGTGACCCGGGACAGGGGTATGAGCAGTTCTTC
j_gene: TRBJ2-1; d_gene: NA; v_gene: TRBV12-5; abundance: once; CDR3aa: CASGLAPRVIGYNEQFF; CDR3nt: TGTGCTAGTGGTTTGGCCCCCAGGGTAATAGGGTACAATGAGCAGTTCTTC
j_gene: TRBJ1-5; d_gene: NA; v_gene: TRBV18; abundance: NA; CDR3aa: CASSPPNQPQHF; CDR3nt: TGTGCCAGCTCACCACCTAATCAGCCCCAGCATTTT
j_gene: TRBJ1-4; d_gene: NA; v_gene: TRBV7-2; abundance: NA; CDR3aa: CASSSGGTTREKLFF; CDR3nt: TGTGCCAGCAGCTCGGGGGGGACAACGAGGGAAAAACTGTTTTTT
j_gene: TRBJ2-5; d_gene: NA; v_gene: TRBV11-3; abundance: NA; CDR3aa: CASSSEPISGTQYF; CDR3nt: TGTGCCAGCAGCTCCGAACCCATATCGGGGACCCAGTACTTC
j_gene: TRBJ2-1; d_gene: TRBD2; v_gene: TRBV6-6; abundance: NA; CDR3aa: CASKAGFMDEQFF; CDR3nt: TGTGCCAGCAAAGCGGGGTTTATGGATGAGCAGTTCTTC
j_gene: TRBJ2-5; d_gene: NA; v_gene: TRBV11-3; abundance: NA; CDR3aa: CASSLVNYGDQYF; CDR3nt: TGTGCCAGCAGCTTGGTTAACTATGGGGACCAGTACTTC
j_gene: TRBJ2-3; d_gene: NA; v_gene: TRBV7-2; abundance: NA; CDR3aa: CASSPPTDTQYF; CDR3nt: TGTGCCAGCAGCCCCCCTACAGATACGCAGTATTTT
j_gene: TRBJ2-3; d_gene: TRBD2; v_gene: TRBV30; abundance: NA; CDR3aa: CAWTALAGVPDTQYF; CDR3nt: TGTGCCTGGACCGCCCTAGCGGGTGTCCCAGATACGCAGTATTTT
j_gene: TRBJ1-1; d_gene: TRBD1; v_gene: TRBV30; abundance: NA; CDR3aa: CAWAGQANTEAFF; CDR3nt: TGTGCCTGGGCGGGACAGGCAAACACTGAAGCTTTCTTT
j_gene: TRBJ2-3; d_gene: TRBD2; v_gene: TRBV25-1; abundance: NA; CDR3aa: CASSEYISGRSDTQYF; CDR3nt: TGTGCCAGCAGTGAATACATTAGCGGGAGGTCAGATACGCAGTATTTT
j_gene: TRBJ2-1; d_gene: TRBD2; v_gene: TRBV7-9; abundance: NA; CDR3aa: CASSPTGGLADNEQFF; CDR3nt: TGTGCCAGCAGCCCAACTGGCGGGCTAGCGGACAATGAGCAGTTCTTC
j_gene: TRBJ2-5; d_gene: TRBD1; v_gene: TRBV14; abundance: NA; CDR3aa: CASSRDSLDETQYF; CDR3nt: TGTGCCAGCAGCCGGGACAGCTTAGATGAGACCCAGTACTTC